These 29 T cell receptor beta chains were all obtained from the same sample, sequenced in a study of cytotoxic CD8 clonotypes in ibrutinib-treated CLL. Data came from immunoSEQ multiplex PCR; TCRdb stores just in-frame clones and leaves some out. This table has fewer than 400,000 clones, 67% appearing once. The sequencing used PBMCs, collected after 36 months of ibrutinib treatment. Receptors originate from a human donor with chronic lymphocytic leukemia.

This chain links TRBV5-1 with TRBJ2-3, with D unresolved. The CDR3 loop spans 13 amino acids. V was shortened by 0 bases and J by 6 bases, with 8 bases between the two germline ends. Germline-derived CDR1 and CDR2 are SGHRS and YFSETQ. CDR3 residues: CASSLVGVDTQYF. In nucleotides, the CDR3 is TGCGCCAGCAGCTTGGTAGGTGTGGATACGCAGTATTTT.

V gene TRBV27 combines with J gene TRBJ2-3, with a tentative D call TRBD1 (6 bases). Looked up from germline, CDR1 is MNHEY and CDR2 is SMNVEV (reference sequence). Trimming cost V 2 bases and J 4 bases, with 10 bases left between them. CDR3 length: 14 amino acids. CDR3 amino acids: CASSLTGPPDTQYF. The CDR3 DNA sequence: TGTGCCAGCAGTTTAACAGGGCCCCCAGATACGCAGTATTTT.

Only a few counts were recorded for this clone. This sequence joins TRBV5-1 and TRBJ2-7; D is possibly TRBD2 (5 bases). Trimming cost V 1 base and J 6 bases, with 14 bases left between them. The CDR3 covers 14 residues. The V gene's germline CDR1 is SGHRS and CDR2 YFSETQ. CDR3 in amino acids: CASSLLVEGGEQYF. The CDR3 nucleotides read TGCGCCAGCAGCTTGTTGGTTGAAGGAGGCGAGCAGTACTTC.

In this sample, this clone turned up once. The V call is TRBV15, the J call TRBJ2-7; TRBD2 agrees at 9 bases. From germline, CDR1 is LNHNV and CDR2 YYDKDF (reference sequence). The CDR3 sequence is 17 residues long. Trimming at V came to 0 bases and at J to 4 bases, leaving 10 bases not matched to a gene. Here the CDR3 DNA reads TGTGCCACCAGCAGAGATCTCCGAGCGGGGGGTTCATACGAGCAGTACTTC. It codes for CATSRDLRAGGSYEQYF.

J is TRBJ2-3 and V is TRBV2, with D uncertain. Trimming took 6 bases from V and 2 from J, leaving 3 bases between them. CDR1 is SNHLY, CDR2 FYNNEI, per germline. The CDR3 contains 11 residues. CDR3 bases: TGTGCCAGCAGCACCACAGATACGCAGTATTTT. Translated, it gives CASSTTDTQYF.

The V and J genes are TRBV5-4 and TRBJ2-3; the D gene is possibly TRBD2 (5 bases). V lost 4 bases and J lost 13, with 13 bases in between. Per the germline V gene, CDR1 is SGHNT and CDR2 is YYREEE (reference sequence). There are 11 residues in the CDR3. Here the CDR3 DNA reads TGTGCCAGCAGCCTTGGACTGTCGAAGTATTTT. Amino acids: CASSLGLSKYF.

The gene calls are TRBV5-1 and TRBJ1-2, with a possible D match to TRBD1 (5 bases). CDR1 SGHRS and CDR2 YFSETQ come from the germline V gene. The CDR3 loop spans 14 amino acids. Trimming stripped 4 bases from V and 3 bases from J, with 13 bases between. The CDR3 nucleotides read TGCGCCAGCAGCGCCACCCAGGGAGACTATGGCTACACCTTC. Amino acid sequence: CASSATQGDYGYTF.

This clone was observed a handful of times. The chain employs TRBV5-6 and TRBJ2-2; 15 bases line up with TRBD2. Per the germline V gene, CDR1 is SGHDT and CDR2 is YYEEEE. The CDR3 runs to 19 residues. The J segment lost 1 base and the V segment lost 4 bases, leaving 8 bases of the junction unmatched. CDR3: CASSHTGTSGRKNTGELFF. The CDR3 bases are TGTGCCAGCAGCCACACGGGGACTAGCGGGAGGAAGAACACCGGGGAGCTGTTTTTT.

The chain is built from TRBV29-1 and TRBJ2-7, with D possibly matching TRBD2 (5 bases). The ends were cut back, 4 bases at V and 0 bases at J, with 7 bases in the middle. This CDR3 comprises 12 residues. CDR1 is SQVTM, CDR2 ANQGSEA, per germline. CDR3 nucleotide sequence: TGCAGCGTTGGCGGGCCCTCCTACGAGCAGTACTTC. Translated, it gives CSVGGPSYEQYF.

This clone was counted between two and nine times. V is TRBV4-1 and J is TRBJ2-1; D gene ambiguous. The CDR3 spans 13 residues. Trimming removed 5 bases at V and 8 bases at J, with 13 bases between. Germline CDR1 reads MGHRA; CDR2 reads YSYEKL. The CDR3 sequence: CASSLEARYEQFF. As DNA, the CDR3 is TGCGCCAGCAGCTTAGAGGCGCGGTATGAGCAGTTCTTC.

V and J are TRBV6-5 and TRBJ2-7; 13 positions match TRBD2. The CDR3 is 16 amino acids. Germline loops: CDR1 MNHEY, CDR2 SVGAGI. V lost 2 bases and J lost 5; bases outside the gene matches: 6. The CDR3 loop reads CASSYQGLAGANEQYF. The CDR3 DNA reads as TGTGCCAGCAGTTACCAAGGACTAGCGGGAGCCAACGAGCAGTACTTC.

V is TRBV28 and J is TRBJ1-3; D perhaps matches TRBD1 (5 bases). The CDR3 has 15 amino acids. Germline V gives CDR1 MDHEN, CDR2 SYDVKM. V was pared by 6 bases and J by 0 bases, with 12 bases between. DNA for the CDR3: TGTGCCAGCAGCCTTCCAGGGATCTCTGGAAACACCATATATTTT. This encodes CASSLPGISGNTIYF.

The rearrangement uses TRBV18 and TRBJ2-7, with D tentatively TRBD2 (6 bases). CDR1 is KGHSH, CDR2 LQKENI, per germline. The V end lost 3 bases, the J end lost 7 bases, and 13 bases lay between the germline ends. This CDR3 has 13 residues. CDR3 DNA: TGTGCCAGCTCACCGGCCAGGGCGGGAGAGCAGTACTTC. This translates into CASSPARAGEQYF.

The chain employs TRBV7-3 and TRBJ2-3; a possible D gene is TRBD2 (7 bases). CDR3 length: 13 amino acids. Per the germline V gene, CDR1 is SGHTA and CDR2 is FQGTGA. Deletions cut 5 bases from V and 4 bases from J, with 10 bases between. The CDR3 DNA reads as TGTGCCAGCAGCCAAGGGGGGGCAGATACGCAGTATTTT. Residues: CASSQGGADTQYF.

The chain has TRBV11-2 and TRBJ2-5; D not certain. TRBJ2-7 matches the DNA end more closely, so the J call is doubtful. The germline V gene encodes CDR1 SGHAT and CDR2 FQNNGV. This CDR3 is 11 amino acids long. The CDR3 loop reads CASSLVGEQYF. CDR3 nucleotides: TGTGCCAGCAGCTTAGTTGGCGAGCAGTACTTC.

This chain uses TRBV7-2 with TRBJ1-5, with D unresolved. V was trimmed by 3 bases and J by 10 bases, leaving 13 bases between them. In germline, CDR1 is SGHTA, CDR2 FQGNSA. The CDR3 is made up of 13 amino acids. The CDR3 region has the DNA TGTGCCAGCAGCTTGCAAGGGTTTCATCCCCAGCATTTT. This codes for CASSLQGFHPQHF.

This chain joins TRBV27 and TRBJ1-2, with TRBD1 matching over 7 bases. V shed 1 base and J 6 bases; nucleotides not matched to a gene: 5. Germline loops: CDR1 MNHEY, CDR2 SMNVEV (reference sequence). The CDR3 is made up of 14 amino acids. DNA for the CDR3: TGTGCCAGCAGTTTATATCCAGGGGGGGATGGCTACACCTTC. Protein product: CASSLYPGGDGYTF.

This clone was recorded a few times. The CDR3 bases are TGTGCCAGCAGCGTCCCGGGCACCGGGGAGCTGTTTTTT. It translates to CASSVPGTGELFF. The gene calls are TRBV27 and TRBJ2-2; D not resolved. Germline loops: CDR1 MNHEY, CDR2 SMNVEV (reference sequence). Between the trimmed V and J ends, which lost 6 bases and 4 bases, there was a span of 9 bases. There are 13 residues in the CDR3.

The chain links TRBV29-1 to TRBJ2-1, with no clear D. V was pared by 3 bases and J by 9 bases, with 24 bases between. Germline loops: CDR1 SQVTM, CDR2 ANQGSEA. This CDR3 has 16 amino acids. The CDR3 sequence: CSVDPLTGPRSFEQFF. CDR3 DNA: TGCAGCGTTGACCCACTCACCGGGCCGAGATCTTTTGAGCAGTTCTTC.

This clone has just one count. The gene calls are TRBV19 and TRBJ1-3; D gene unclear. The CDR3 has 12 amino acids. V gave up 7 bases and J gave up 6 bases, with 10 bases separating them. Germline lookup yields CDR1 LNHDA and CDR2 SQIVND (reference sequence). This CDR3 reads CASNKGLNTIYF. The CDR3 DNA is TGTGCCAGTAATAAGGGATTAAACACCATATATTTT.

The chain is built from TRBV18 and TRBJ2-7, with 8 bases aligning to TRBD1. The CDR3 is made up of 15 amino acids. V was pared by 0 bases and J by 4 bases, with 5 bases of the junction left unmatched. The germline CDR1 and CDR2 sequences are KGHSH and LQKENI. CDR3 protein: CASSPPQGATYEQYF. CDR3 DNA sequence: TGTGCCAGCTCACCACCGCAGGGGGCCACTTACGAGCAGTACTTC.

V gene TRBV7-6 combines with J gene TRBJ2-2, with 8 nucleotides matching TRBD1. The CDR3 length is 16 residues. CDR1 SGHVS and CDR2 FNYEAQ come from the germline V gene. After removal of 0 bases from V and 6 bases from J, the junction contained 6 bases not matched to a gene. CDR3 DNA sequence: TGTGCCAGCAGCTTAGCACGGACAGGGTCCCCCGGGGAGCTGTTTTTT. Its protein product is CASSLARTGSPGELFF.

The chain recombines TRBV21-1 with TRBJ2-7; TRBD2, the D gene given by the table, was not confirmed from the DNA. TRBV21-1 is a listed pseudogene. The CDR3 is 13 amino acids. The CDR3 DNA sequence: TGTGCCAGCAGCAAAGCATCCGGCTACGAGCAGTACTTC. Translating gives CASSKASGYEQYF.

CDR3 in amino acids: CSVDPSDSHNEQFF. The CDR3 coding sequence is TGCAGCGTTGACCCATCGGACAGCCACAATGAGCAGTTCTTC. This chain connects TRBV29-1 to TRBJ2-1; TRBD1 is a possible D gene (6 bases). V shed 3 bases and J shed 5 bases, with 14 bases lying between them. Per germline, CDR1 SQVTM and CDR2 ANQGSEA. The CDR3 runs to 14 residues.

The V and J genes are TRBV2 and TRBJ1-2, with D perhaps matching TRBD1 (5 bases). The V gene lost 7 bases and the J gene lost 4 bases, with 16 bases spanning the gap. The germline gives CDR1 SNHLY, CDR2 FYNNEI. The CDR3 runs 14 residues. This chain's CDR3 is CASNLGNRPYGYTF. CDR3 sequence (DNA): TGTGCCAGCAATCTAGGTAACAGGCCCTATGGCTACACCTTC.

This clone was counted only a few times. V is TRBV10-1 and J is TRBJ1-5, with a weak D call TRBD1 (5 bases). The CDR3 runs 16 residues. CDR1 is WNHNN, CDR2 SYGVQD, per germline (reference sequence). Deletions cut 4 bases from V and 2 bases from J, with 15 bases between. The CDR3 nucleotides read TGCGCCAGCAGTGCGCGTTCGGGGGGATGCAATCAGCCCCAGCATTTT. It codes for CASSARSGGCNQPQHF.

V is TRBV5-6 and J is TRBJ2-7; possibly TRBD1 for D (5 bases). The CDR3 covers 14 residues. The germline V and J ends were trimmed by 4 bases and 3 bases, with 14 bases remaining between them. Germline lookup yields CDR1 SGHDT and CDR2 YYEEEE. The CDR3 loop is CASSPTDSYYEQYF. The CDR3 nucleotides read TGTGCCAGCAGCCCCACCGACAGCTACTACGAGCAGTACTTC.

This sequence joins TRBV15 and TRBJ1-1; D is unclear. The CDR3 has 14 residues. Trimming stripped 4 bases from V and 0 bases from J, with 9 bases between. Germline V CDR1 and CDR2: LNHNV, YYDKDF (reference sequence). The CDR3 here is CATSNIALNTEAFF. As DNA, the CDR3 is TGTGCCACCAGCAATATCGCTTTGAACACTGAAGCTTTCTTT.

The chain links TRBV2 to TRBJ1-3; 9 nucleotides match TRBD1. Germline values: CDR1 SNHLY, CDR2 FYNNEI. J gave up 2 bases and V 4 bases, and 0 bases lay outside the gene matches. CDR3 size: 14 residues. CDR3 DNA sequence: TGTGCCAGCAGTGGACAGGGGGCTGGAAACACCATATATTTT. Amino acids: CASSGQGAGNTIYF.